The source of this T cell receptor beta chain is a study of T-cell memory formation after mild COVID-19. The CDR3 is 15 residues long. V was trimmed by 4 bases and J by 5 bases, leaving 12 bases between them. The germline V gene encodes CDR1 MNHNS and CDR2 SASEGT. A single record per CDR3 protein comes from TCRdb applying MiXCR to the 5' RACE reads. The sample lists about 430,000 distinct CDR3 sequences, 24% occurring once. This clonotype was recorded many times. The receptor was derived from an adult woman who had mild COVID-19 (a few samples of this study predate the infection). Cell type and time point are not known. The sample comprised PBMCs or a T cell subset sorted from them (not recorded which). The chain recombines TRBV6-1 with TRBJ1-6; possible D gene TRBD1, 5 bases. CDR3 in amino acids: CASSAGTADNSPLHF. The CDR3 nucleotides read TGTGCCAGCAGTGCGGGGACGGCTGATAATTCACCCCTCCACTTT.